This T cell receptor (beta chain) was found in a study of blood T cells in healthy people across ages. Losses at the gene ends were 2 bases for V and 4 bases for J; bases not matched to a gene: 10. The CDR3 extends over 16 amino acids. Germline V gene data show CDR1 as SNHLY and CDR2 as FYNNEI. General study points: More naive CD4+ cells and higher diversity were found in long-lived than in aged donors.

The draw of peripheral blood yielded roughly 9.4 milliliters from each donor. Isolated per sample were at least 6 million PBMCs. Total RNA, at least 5 micrograms per sample, came from PBMCs. A second about 7 to 11 cycle PCR used barcoded and J-beta primers. Each CDR3 protein is one row after TCRdb ran MiXCR on the 5' RACE reads. The table records 700,000 to 850,000 distinct CDR3 sequences, roughly 50% of them present only once. Remarks on this clonotype: Its antigen is not known.

Material: blood. This rearrangement joins TRBV2 to TRBJ1-2; 7 positions agree with TRBD1. The clonotype comes from a man of 80 years or more in good health. The CDR3 DNA follows: TGTGCCAGCAGTGAATCGAGGACAGGCCTCGCCTATGGCTACACCTTC. Protein product: CASSESRTGLAYGYTF.